This is a list of T cell receptor beta chains from one sample in a study of shared clonotypes between healthy human individuals. This table comes from immunoSEQ multiplex PCR, and its TCRdb copy is limited to in-frame clones, with some not included. The sample has roughly 2.1 million clones, about 92% seen once. The sample comprised naive CD8+ T cells from PBMCs. Receptors originate from a man younger than 30 in good health. Some clones in this sample may be carry-over from other donors' samples. Both conserved end residues are trimmed from each CDR3. D genes are given only for firm matches. Not every row has a clone size; where given, it reads once, few, many or a size class.

j_gene,v_gene,d_gene,abundance,CDR3aa
TRBJ1-1,TRBV25-1,-,few,ASSQGRETEAF
TRBJ2-5,TRBV14,TRBD1,-,ASSQSRDSQETQY
TRBJ1-1,TRBV13,-,-,ASSTSIDEAF
TRBJ2-7,TRBV19,TRBD2,-,ASSIGTGLGLAESYEQY
TRBJ2-7,TRBV6-6,-,-,ASSYLGGVQEQY
TRBJ2-7,TRBV10-2,TRBD2,-,ASSDWTGTSGTPNPGEQY
TRBJ2-5,TRBV5-4,-,-,ASSSGPEETQY
TRBJ2-1,TRBV5-6,TRBD1,-,ASSLVGQISSYNEQF
TRBJ1-1,TRBV4-1,-,-,ASSPTRTEINTEAF
TRBJ2-1,TRBV7-9,-,-,ASSYRSGPKAYNEQF
TRBJ1-2,TRBV28,TRBD1,-,ASSLDRSYGYT
TRBJ2-7,TRBV27,-,-,ASSLTRDPTYEQY
TRBJ2-3,TRBV11-2,-,-,ASSLDLFTDTQY
TRBJ2-1,TRBV27,-,-,ASKTGSEQF
TRBJ1-2,TRBV5-6,-,-,ASSLGSYLGNYGYT
TRBJ2-5,TRBV21-1,-,-,ASSKDDGVSETQY
TRBJ1-2,TRBV27,-,-,ASSDRDLNYGYT
TRBJ1-2,TRBV29-1,-,-,SFQVEGVGYT
TRBJ2-7,TRBV4-1,-,-,ASSQSSRNYEQY
TRBJ2-1,TRBV29-1,-,-,SVDPGTGGNNEQF
TRBJ1-1,TRBV28,TRBD1,-,ASSPGTGFTEAF
TRBJ2-5,TRBV4-2,-,-,ASSQAGGETQY
TRBJ1-2,TRBV13,-,-,ASSRLTLEGYT
TRBJ1-5,TRBV5-6,-,few,ASSLGSNQPQH
TRBJ2-7,TRBV5-6,-,-,ASSLLREHYEQY
TRBJ2-1,TRBV28,-,once,ASSEPGVAAINEQF
TRBJ1-1,TRBV7-9,-,few,AGRQMNTEAF
TRBJ2-4,TRBV7-9,-,-,ASSLAPPRGGIAKNIQY
TRBJ1-5,TRBV27,-,-,ASSLWGAGNQPQH
TRBJ2-7,TRBV15,TRBD2,-,ATSRPWEGIYEQY
TRBJ2-1,TRBV27,-,-,ASSLSTVHEQF
TRBJ2-1,TRBV4-1,-,few,ASSGWGEQF
TRBJ2-2,TRBV7-9,TRBD2,-,ASSLVGTSGSGELF
TRBJ2-7,TRBV11-2,-,-,ASSPGFGRAYEQY
TRBJ1-2,TRBV11-2,-,-,ASSNYYGYT